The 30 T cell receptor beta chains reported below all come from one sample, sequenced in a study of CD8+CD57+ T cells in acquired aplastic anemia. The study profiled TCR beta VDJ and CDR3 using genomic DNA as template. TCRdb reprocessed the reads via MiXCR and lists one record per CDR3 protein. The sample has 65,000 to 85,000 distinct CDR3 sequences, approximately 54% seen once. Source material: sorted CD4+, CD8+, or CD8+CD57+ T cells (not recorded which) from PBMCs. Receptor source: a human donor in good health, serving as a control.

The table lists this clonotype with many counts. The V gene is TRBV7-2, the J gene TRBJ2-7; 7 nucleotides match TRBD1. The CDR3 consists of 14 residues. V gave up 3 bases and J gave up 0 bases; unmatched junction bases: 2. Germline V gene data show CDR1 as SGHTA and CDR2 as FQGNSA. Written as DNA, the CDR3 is TGTGCCAGCAGCTTTGGGACAGTCTCCTACGAGCAGTACTTC. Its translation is CASSFGTVSYEQYF.

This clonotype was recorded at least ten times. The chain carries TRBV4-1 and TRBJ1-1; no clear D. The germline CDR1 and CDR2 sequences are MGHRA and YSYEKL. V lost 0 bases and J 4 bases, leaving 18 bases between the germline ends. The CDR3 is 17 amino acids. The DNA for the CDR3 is TGCGCCAGCAGCCAAGACCCCGTGAAGGGCAGTAGCACTGAAGCTTTCTTT. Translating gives CASSQDPVKGSSTEAFF.

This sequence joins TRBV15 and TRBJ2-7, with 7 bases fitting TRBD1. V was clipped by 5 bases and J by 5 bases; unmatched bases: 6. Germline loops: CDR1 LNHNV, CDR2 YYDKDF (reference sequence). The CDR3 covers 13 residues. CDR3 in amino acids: CATSVQTGDEQYF. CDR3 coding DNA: TGTGCCACCAGCGTACAAACAGGGGACGAGCAGTACTTC.

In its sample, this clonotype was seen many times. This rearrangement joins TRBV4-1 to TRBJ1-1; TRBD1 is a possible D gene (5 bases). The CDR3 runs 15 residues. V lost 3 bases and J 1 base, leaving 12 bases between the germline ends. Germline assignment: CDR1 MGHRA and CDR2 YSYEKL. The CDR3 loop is CASSHGLGENTEAFF. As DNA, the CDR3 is TGCGCCAGCAGCCATGGCCTGGGGGAGAACACTGAAGCTTTCTTT.

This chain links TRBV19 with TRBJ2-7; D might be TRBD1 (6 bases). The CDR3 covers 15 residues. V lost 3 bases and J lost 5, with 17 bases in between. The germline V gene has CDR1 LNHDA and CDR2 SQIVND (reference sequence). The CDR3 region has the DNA TGTGCCAGTAGTATCGATCAGGGGAGTTTAAACGAGCAGTACTTC. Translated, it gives CASSIDQGSLNEQYF. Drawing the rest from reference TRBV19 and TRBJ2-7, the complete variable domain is DGGITQSPKYLFRKEGQNVTLSCEQNLNHDAMYWYRQDPGQGLRLIYYSQIVNDFQKGDIAEGYSVSREKKESFPLTVTSAQKNPTAFYLCASSIDQGSLNEQYFGPGTRLTVT.

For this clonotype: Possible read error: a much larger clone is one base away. CDR3 bases: TGTGCCAGCAGCTTCTCGGGGGTTTGGGGCTCCTACAATGAGCAGTTCTTC. It yields the protein CASSFSGVWGSYNEQFF. The chain has TRBV13 and TRBJ2-1; D possibly corresponds to TRBD2 (6 bases). Germline V lookup: CDR1 PRHDT, CDR2 FYEKMQ (reference sequence). The V and J ends lost 3 bases and 0 bases respectively, with 15 bases between them. The CDR3 contains 17 residues.

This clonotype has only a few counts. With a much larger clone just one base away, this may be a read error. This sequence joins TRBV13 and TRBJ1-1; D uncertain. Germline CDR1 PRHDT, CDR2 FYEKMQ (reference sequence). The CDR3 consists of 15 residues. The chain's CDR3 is CASSLMMGLNTEALF. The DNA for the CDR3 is TGTGCCAGCAGCTTAATGATGGGCTTGAACACTGAAGCTCTCTTT.

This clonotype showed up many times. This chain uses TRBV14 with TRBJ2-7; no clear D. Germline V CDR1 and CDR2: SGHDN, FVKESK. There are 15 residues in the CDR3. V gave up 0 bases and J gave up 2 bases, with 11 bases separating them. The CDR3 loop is CASSQENRSAYEQYF. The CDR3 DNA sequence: TGTGCCAGCAGCCAAGAAAACCGGAGCGCCTACGAGCAGTACTTC.

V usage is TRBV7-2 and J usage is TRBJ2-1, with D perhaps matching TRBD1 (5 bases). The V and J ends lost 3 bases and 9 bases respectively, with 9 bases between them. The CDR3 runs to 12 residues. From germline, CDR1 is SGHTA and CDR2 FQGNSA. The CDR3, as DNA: TGTGCCAGCAGCTTCAGGGATACTGAGCAGTTCTTC. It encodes CASSFRDTEQFF.

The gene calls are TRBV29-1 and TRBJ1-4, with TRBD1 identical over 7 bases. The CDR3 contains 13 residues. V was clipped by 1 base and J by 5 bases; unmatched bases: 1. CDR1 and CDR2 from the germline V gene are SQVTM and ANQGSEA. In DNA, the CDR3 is TGCAGCGTTGAAGGCAGGGGGAATGAAAAACTGTTTTTT. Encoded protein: CSVEGRGNEKLFF. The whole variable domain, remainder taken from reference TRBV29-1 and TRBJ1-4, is SAVISQKPSRDICQRGTSLTIQCQVDSQVTMMFWYRQQPGQSLTLIATANQGSEATYESGFVIDKFPISRPNLTFSTLTVSNMSPEDSSIYLCSVEGRGNEKLFFGSGTQLSVL.

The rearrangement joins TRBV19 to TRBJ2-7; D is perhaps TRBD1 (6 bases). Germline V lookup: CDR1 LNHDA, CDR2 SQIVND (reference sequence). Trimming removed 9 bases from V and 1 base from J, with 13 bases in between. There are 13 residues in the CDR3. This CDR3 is CASSADRSYEQYF. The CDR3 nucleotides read TGTGCCAGCAGCGCGGACAGATCCTACGAGCAGTACTTC.

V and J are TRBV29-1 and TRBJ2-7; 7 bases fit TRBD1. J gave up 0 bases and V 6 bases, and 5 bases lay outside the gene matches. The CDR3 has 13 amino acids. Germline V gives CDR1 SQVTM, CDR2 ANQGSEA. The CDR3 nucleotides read TGCAGCGTGGCCCCAGGGGGCTCCTACGAGCAGTACTTC. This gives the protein CSVAPGGSYEQYF.

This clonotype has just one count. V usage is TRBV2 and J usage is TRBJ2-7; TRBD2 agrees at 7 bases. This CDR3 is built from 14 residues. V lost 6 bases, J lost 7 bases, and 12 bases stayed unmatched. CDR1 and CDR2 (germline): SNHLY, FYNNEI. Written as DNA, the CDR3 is TGTGCCAGCAGCTCAAGGGGAGCCGGGGGGGAGCAGTACTTC. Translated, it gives CASSSRGAGGEQYF.

The CDR3 region has the DNA TGTGCCAGCAGCGGTAGCGGTGGGGGCGCGTCACCCCTCCACTTT. It encodes CASSGSGGGASPLHF. The genes are TRBV9 and TRBJ1-6; tentative D call: TRBD1 (6 bases). Germline assignment: CDR1 SGDLS and CDR2 YYNGEE. V shed 3 bases and J shed 10 bases, with 17 bases lying between them. This CDR3 is built from 15 residues.

The CDR3 bases are TGTGCCAGCAGTTTACCCCGACAGGGTGGAGATCAGCCCCAGCATTTT. This gives the protein CASSLPRQGGDQPQHF. V is TRBV25-1 and J is TRBJ1-5, with TRBD1 identical over 7 bases. CDR3 length: 16 residues. In germline, CDR1 is MGHDK, CDR2 SYGVNS. V shed 5 bases, J shed 5 bases, and the junction held 12 bases outside the gene matches.

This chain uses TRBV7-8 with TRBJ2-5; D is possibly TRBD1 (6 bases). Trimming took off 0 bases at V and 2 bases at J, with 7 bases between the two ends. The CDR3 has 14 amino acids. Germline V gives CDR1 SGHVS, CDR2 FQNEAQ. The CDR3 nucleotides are TGTGCCAGCAGCTTAGCAGGGGGACAAGAGACCCAGTACTTC. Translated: CASSLAGGQETQYF.

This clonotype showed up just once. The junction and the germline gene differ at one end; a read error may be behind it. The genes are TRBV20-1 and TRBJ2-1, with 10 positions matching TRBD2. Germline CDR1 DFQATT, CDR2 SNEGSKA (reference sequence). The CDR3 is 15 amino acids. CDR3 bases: TGCGGTGCTAGCCCAGCGGGAGGGCTGAGGAATGAGCAGTTCTTC. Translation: CGASPAGGLRNEQFF.

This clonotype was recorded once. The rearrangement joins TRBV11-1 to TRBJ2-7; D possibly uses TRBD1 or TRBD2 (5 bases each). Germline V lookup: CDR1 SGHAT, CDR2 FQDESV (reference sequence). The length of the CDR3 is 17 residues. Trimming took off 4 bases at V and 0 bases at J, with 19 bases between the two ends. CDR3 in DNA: TGTGCCAGCAGCTCTACAACCGGGACCGTTAGCTCCTACGAGCAGTACTTC. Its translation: CASSSTTGTVSSYEQYF.

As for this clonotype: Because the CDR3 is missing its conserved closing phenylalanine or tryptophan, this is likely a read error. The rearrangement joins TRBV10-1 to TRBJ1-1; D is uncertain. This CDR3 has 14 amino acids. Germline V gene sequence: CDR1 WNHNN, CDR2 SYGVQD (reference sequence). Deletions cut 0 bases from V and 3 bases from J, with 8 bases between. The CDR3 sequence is CASSESLADTEAFL. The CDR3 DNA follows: TGCGCCAGCAGTGAGTCTTTGGCGGACACTGAAGCTTTCCTT.

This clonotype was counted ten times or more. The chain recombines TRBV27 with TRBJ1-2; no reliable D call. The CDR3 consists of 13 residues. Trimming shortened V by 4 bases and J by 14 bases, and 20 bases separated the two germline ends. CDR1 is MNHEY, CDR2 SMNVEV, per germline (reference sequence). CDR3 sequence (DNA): TGTGCCAGCAGTTGGGAGGGCGGGTTAGCTACGACCTTC. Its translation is CASSWEGGLATTF.

The CDR3 DNA sequence: TGTGCCAGCAGCTTAAGGGGGTGGGACGGTGAGGATGAGCAGTTCTTC. Its protein product is CASSLRGWDGEDEQFF. V is TRBV7-3 and J is TRBJ2-1; D is perhaps TRBD1 or TRBD2 (5 bases each). Germline-derived CDR1 and CDR2 are SGHTA and FQGTGA. The CDR3 is 16 residues long. Trimming pared 1 base from V and 8 bases from J, leaving 18 bases between.

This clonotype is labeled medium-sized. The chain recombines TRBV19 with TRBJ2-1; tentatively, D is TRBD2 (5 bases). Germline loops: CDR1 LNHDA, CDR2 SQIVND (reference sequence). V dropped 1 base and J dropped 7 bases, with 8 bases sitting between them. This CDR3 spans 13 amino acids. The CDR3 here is CASSIALANEQFF. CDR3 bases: TGTGCCAGTAGTATAGCCCTAGCAAATGAGCAGTTCTTC.

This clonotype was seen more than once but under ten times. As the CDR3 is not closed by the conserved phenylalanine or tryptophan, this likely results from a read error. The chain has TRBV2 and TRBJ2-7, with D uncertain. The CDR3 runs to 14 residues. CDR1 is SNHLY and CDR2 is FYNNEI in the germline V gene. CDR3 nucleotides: TGTGCCCGCAGTGAAACAACAGTCTCCTACGAGCAGTACCTC. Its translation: CARSETTVSYEQYL.

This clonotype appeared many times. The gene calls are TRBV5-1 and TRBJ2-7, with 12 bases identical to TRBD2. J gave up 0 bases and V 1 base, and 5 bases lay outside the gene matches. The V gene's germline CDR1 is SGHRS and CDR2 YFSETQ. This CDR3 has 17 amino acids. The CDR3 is CASSLFASGRASYEQYF. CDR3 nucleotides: TGCGCCAGCAGCTTGTTTGCTAGCGGGAGGGCCTCCTACGAGCAGTACTTC.

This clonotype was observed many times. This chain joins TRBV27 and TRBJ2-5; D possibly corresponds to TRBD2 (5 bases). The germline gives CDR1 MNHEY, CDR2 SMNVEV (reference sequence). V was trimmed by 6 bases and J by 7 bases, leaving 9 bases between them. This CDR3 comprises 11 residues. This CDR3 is CASSFGGTQYF. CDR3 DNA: TGTGCCAGCAGCTTCGGAGGGACCCAGTACTTC.

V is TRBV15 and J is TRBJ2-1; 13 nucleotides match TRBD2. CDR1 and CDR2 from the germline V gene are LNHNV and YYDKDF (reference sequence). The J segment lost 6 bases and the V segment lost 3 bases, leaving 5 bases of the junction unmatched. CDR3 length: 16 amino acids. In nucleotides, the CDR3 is TGTGCCACCAGCAGCTTACTAGCGGGGGGGCCCAATGAGCAGTTCTTC. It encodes CATSSLLAGGPNEQFF.

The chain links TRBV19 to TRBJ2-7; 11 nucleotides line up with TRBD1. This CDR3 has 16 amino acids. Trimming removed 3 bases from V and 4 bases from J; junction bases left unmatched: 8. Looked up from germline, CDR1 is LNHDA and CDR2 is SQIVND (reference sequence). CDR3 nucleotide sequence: TGTGCCAGTAGTATCCTAGGGACAGGGGGGAATTACGAGCAGTACTTC. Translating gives CASSILGTGGNYEQYF.

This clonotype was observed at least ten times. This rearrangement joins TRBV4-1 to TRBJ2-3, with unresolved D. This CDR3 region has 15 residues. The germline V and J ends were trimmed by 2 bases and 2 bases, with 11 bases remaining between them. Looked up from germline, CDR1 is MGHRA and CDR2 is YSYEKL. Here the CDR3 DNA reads TGCGCCAGCAGCCAAAAAACGGCGATCACAGATACGCAGTATTTT. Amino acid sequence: CASSQKTAITDTQYF.

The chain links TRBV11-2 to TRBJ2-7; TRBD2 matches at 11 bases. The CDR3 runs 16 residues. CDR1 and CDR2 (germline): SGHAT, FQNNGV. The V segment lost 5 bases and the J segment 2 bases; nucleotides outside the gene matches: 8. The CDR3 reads CASSHALTSGAYEQYF. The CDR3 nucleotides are TGTGCCAGCAGCCACGCCCTGACTAGCGGGGCCTACGAGCAGTACTTC.

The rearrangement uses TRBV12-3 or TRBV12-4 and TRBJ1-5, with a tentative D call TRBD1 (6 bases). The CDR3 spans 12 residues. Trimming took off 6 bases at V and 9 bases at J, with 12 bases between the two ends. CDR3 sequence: CASRTGKGPQHF. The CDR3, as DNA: TGTGCCAGCAGGACAGGCAAGGGGCCCCAGCATTTT.